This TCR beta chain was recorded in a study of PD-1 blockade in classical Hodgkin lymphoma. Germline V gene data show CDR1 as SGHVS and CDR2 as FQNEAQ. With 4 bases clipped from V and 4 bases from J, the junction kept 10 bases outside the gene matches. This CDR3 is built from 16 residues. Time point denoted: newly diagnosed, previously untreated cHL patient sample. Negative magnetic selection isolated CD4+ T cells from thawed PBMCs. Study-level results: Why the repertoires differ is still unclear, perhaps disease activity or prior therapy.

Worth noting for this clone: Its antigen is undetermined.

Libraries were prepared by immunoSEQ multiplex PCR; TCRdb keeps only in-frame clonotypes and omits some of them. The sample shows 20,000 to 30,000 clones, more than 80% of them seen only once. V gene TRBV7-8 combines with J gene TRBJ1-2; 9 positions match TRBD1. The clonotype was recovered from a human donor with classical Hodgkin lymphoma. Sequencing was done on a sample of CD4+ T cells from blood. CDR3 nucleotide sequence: TGTGCCAGCAGCTCTAGCCGGACAGGGGCCCGCTATGGCTACACCTTC. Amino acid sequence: CASSSSRTGARYGYTF.